The rows below give T cell receptor beta chains drawn from one sample of a study of identical twins. TCRdb reprocessed the 5' RACE reads with MiXCR, giving one entry per CDR3 protein. Of about 240,000 distinct CDR3 sequences listed, about 13% are singletons. These same data were also listed under a study on yellow fever vaccine responses in identical twins.

The sequenced sample consisted of memory (CD45RO+) T cells sorted from blood. These TCRs come from a young woman in good health. The CDR3 runs from the conserved cysteine through the conserved F or W. The order of the fields is V gene, J gene, D gene, clone size, CDR3 protein, CDR3 DNA. The D gene is left open where the match is weak. Some rows mark clone size as missing; the rest say once, few, many or name a class of expanded clone.

TRBV11-1,TRBJ2-2,-,-,CARSLGTSPRGTGELFF,TGTGCCAGGAGCTTAGGGACTTCTCCTCGTGGCACCGGGGAGCTGTTTTTT
TRBV6-4,TRBJ2-1,-,few,CASSDRAGAYNEQFF,TGTGCCAGCAGTGACCGGGCAGGGGCATACAATGAGCAGTTCTTC
TRBV7-8,TRBJ2-5,-,-,CASSLANGRWQETQYF,TGTGCCAGCAGCTTAGCTAACGGGAGATGGCAAGAGACCCAGTACTTC
TRBV5-1,TRBJ2-2,-,few,CASSLGTNTGELFF,TGCGCCAGCAGCCTTGGGACAAACACCGGGGAGCTGTTTTTT
TRBV25-1,TRBJ2-1,-,-,CASSDGGGPYNEQFF,TGTGCCAGCAGTGACGGAGGAGGGCCCTACAATGAGCAGTTCTTC
TRBV6-5,TRBJ1-5,-,-,CASSSGPYQPQHF,TGTGCCAGCAGTTCGGGGCCCTATCAGCCCCAGCATTTT
TRBV7-3,TRBJ2-3,-,-,CASSLGTHTDTQYF,TGTGCCAGCAGCCTGGGGACGCACACAGATACGCAGTATTTT
TRBV27,TRBJ2-7,-,many,CASSYGTNYEQYF,TGTGCCAGCAGTTACGGGACCAACTACGAGCAGTACTTC
TRBV11-3,TRBJ2-2,TRBD1,few,CASSSGTGRGTGELFF,TGTGCCAGCAGCTCCGGGACAGGGAGGGGCACCGGGGAGCTGTTTTTT
TRBV18,TRBJ2-7,TRBD1,-,CASSPPGTGIYEQYF,TGTGCCAGCTCACCTCCCGGGACAGGGATTTACGAGCAGTACTTC
TRBV24-1,TRBJ2-1,-,many,CATSVRDSSYNEQFF,TGTGCCACCAGTGTGCGGGACAGCTCCTACAATGAGCAGTTCTTC
TRBV4-3,TRBJ2-3,-,-,CASSQTKRTDTQYF,TGCGCCAGCAGCCAGACCAAACGCACAGATACGCAGTATTTT
TRBV7-2,TRBJ2-1,-,many,CASSKINEQFF,TGTGCCAGCAGCAAAATAAATGAGCAGTTCTTC
TRBV29-1,TRBJ2-1,-,-,CSVNRDLSYNEQFF,TGCAGCGTTAACCGGGACTTATCCTACAATGAGCAGTTCTTC
TRBV6-1,TRBJ2-4,TRBD1,few,CASTPTGGAGNIQYF,TGTGCCAGCACCCCAACAGGGGGCGCGGGAAACATTCAGTACTTC
TRBV7-2,TRBJ2-3,-,few,CASSLGTQYF,TGTGCCAGCAGCTTAGGTACGCAGTATTTT
TRBV7-8,TRBJ2-7,TRBD1,many,CASSLVPGQGYEQYF,TGTGCCAGCAGCTTAGTACCGGGACAGGGGTACGAGCAGTACTTC
TRBV3-1,TRBJ2-3,-,few,CASSQDPGASTDTQYF,TGTGCCAGCAGCCAAGATCCGGGGGCCAGCACAGATACGCAGTATTTT
TRBV12-3/TRBV12-4,TRBJ2-5,-,few,CASSLYDAVLPETQYF,TGTGCCAGCAGTTTATACGATGCCGTCCTGCCAGAGACCCAGTACTTC
TRBV7-2,TRBJ1-2,-,many,CASSPDRNYGYTF,TGTGCCAGCAGTCCAGACAGAAACTATGGCTACACCTTC